One and the same sample provided the 18 T cell receptor beta chains below, sequenced in a study of human T cells and chemical hapten exposure. TCRdb fed the RACE reads into MiXCR, producing one record per CDR3 protein. The sample shows 300,000 to 400,000 distinct CDR3 sequences, around 6.9% of them seen only once. Time point here: patch test 1, 2 weeks after DPC sensitization. Treatment meaning: therapeutic diphenylcyclopropenone sensitization with weekly scalp DPC. This specimen was whole blood, taken in connection with sensitization to the hapten diphenylcyclopropenone (DPC). The receptors stem from a woman aged 18-29 years with alopecia areata. Some clones in this sample may be carry-over from other donors' samples.

Ten or more counts support this clonotype. The chain carries TRBV7-2 and TRBJ2-3; D is uncertain. The V gene's germline CDR1 is SGHTA and CDR2 FQGNSA. CDR3 length: 14 amino acids. Trimming removed 2 bases from V and 2 bases from J, with 8 bases in between. The CDR3: CASSLSSSTDTQYF. The CDR3 region has the DNA TGTGCCAGCAGCTTAAGCAGCTCCACAGATACGCAGTATTTT.

This clonotype was recorded a few times. The V gene is TRBV11-3, the J gene TRBJ2-3, with D possibly called TRBD1 or TRBD2 (5 bases each). This CDR3 has 18 amino acids. Germline V gene sequence: CDR1 SGHNT, CDR2 YENEEA. With 1 base removed from V and 2 bases from J, the gap between germline ends came to 19 bases. CDR3 loop: CASSLGSTSGPSTDTQYF. CDR3 bases: TGTGCCAGCAGCTTAGGGTCTACCTCGGGACCATCCACAGATACGCAGTATTTT.

This clonotype was detected only once. This chain links TRBV20-1 with TRBJ2-1, with D perhaps matching TRBD1 or TRBD2 (5 bases each). Trimming stripped 5 bases from V and 8 bases from J, with 13 bases between. Per germline, CDR1 DFQATT and CDR2 SNEGSKA (reference sequence). CDR3 size: 12 residues. CDR3 in amino acids: CSAGDLGDEQFF. The CDR3 DNA sequence: TGCAGTGCTGGGGACCTGGGGGATGAGCAGTTCTTC.

This clonotype has at least ten counts. The rearrangement uses TRBV7-6 and TRBJ2-3; no firm D call. Trimming took off 5 bases at V and 0 bases at J, with 12 bases between the two ends. Germline assignment: CDR1 SGHVS and CDR2 FNYEAQ. This CDR3 spans 15 amino acids. The CDR3 reads CASSRAYLSTDTQYF. The CDR3 DNA is TGTGCCAGCAGCCGGGCCTACCTGAGCACAGATACGCAGTATTTT.

V gene TRBV11-2 combines with J gene TRBJ2-3; no clear D gene. Per germline, CDR1 SGHAT and CDR2 FQNNGV. This CDR3 comprises 15 residues. V lost 0 bases and J lost 6, with 13 bases in between. The CDR3 here is CASSLDRQIPDTQYF. The CDR3 region has the DNA TGTGCCAGCAGCTTAGATAGACAAATCCCGGATACGCAGTATTTT.

The CDR3 coding sequence is TGTGCCAGCAGGGACAGGGCACCAACTAATGAAAAACTGTTTTTT. Translated: CASRDRAPTNEKLFF. The chain couples TRBV2 to TRBJ1-4; 8 bases line up with TRBD1. Germline CDR1 SNHLY, CDR2 FYNNEI. This CDR3 is built from 15 residues. V lost 6 bases and J lost 0; bases outside the gene matches: 3.

Only a few counts were recorded for this clonotype. V usage is TRBV5-6 and J usage is TRBJ2-7, with D unclear. The CDR3 has 15 amino acids. Trimming removed 4 bases from V and 0 bases from J, with 14 bases in between. Germline assignment: CDR1 SGHDT and CDR2 YYEEEE. The CDR3 DNA is TGTGCCAGCAGCGCGACGAGTGGAGTCTCCTACGAGCAGTACTTC. Amino acid sequence: CASSATSGVSYEQYF.

The rearrangement links TRBV7-3 to TRBJ1-1; TRBD1 is a possible D gene (6 bases). There are 14 residues in the CDR3. Germline V gene lookup returns CDR1 SGHTA and CDR2 FQGTGA. V lost 3 bases, J lost 4 bases, and 12 bases lay in between. Here the CDR3 DNA reads TGTGCCAGCAGCTTGTCCGGGGGGCGCACTGAAGCTTTCTTT. Encoded protein: CASSLSGGRTEAFF.

Ten or more counts support this clonotype. The rearrangement uses TRBV24-1 and TRBJ2-3, with TRBD1 identical over 11 bases. The CDR3 consists of 15 residues. CDR1 and CDR2 from the germline V gene are KGHDR and SFDVKD. Trimming took 5 bases from V and 5 from J; bases not matched to a gene: 5. CDR3 sequence: CATSALDRGQDTQYF. CDR3 nucleotide sequence: TGTGCCACCAGTGCCCTGGACAGGGGGCAAGATACGCAGTATTTT.

This chain uses TRBV5-5 with TRBJ1-1, with 10 bases matching TRBD1. Germline V lookup: CDR1 SGHKS, CDR2 YYEKEE (reference sequence). Trimming at V came to 5 bases and at J to 7 bases, leaving 8 bases not matched to a gene. The CDR3 is 14 amino acids. CDR3 protein: CASRPGTGAYEAFF. The CDR3 bases are TGTGCCAGCAGGCCCGGGACAGGGGCCTATGAAGCTTTCTTT.

This clonotype turned up a few times. The chain joins TRBV12-3 or TRBV12-4 to TRBJ1-2, with D possibly TRBD1 on 6 matching bases. This CDR3 has 14 amino acids. The V and J ends lost 5 bases and 4 bases respectively, with 14 bases between them. The CDR3: CASSLSRGTYGYTF. The CDR3 DNA reads TGTGCCAGCAGTCTTAGTAGGGGGACCTATGGCTACACCTTC.

The chain links TRBV6-1 to TRBJ1-5; the match to TRBD1 covers 7 bases. V was clipped by 4 bases and J by 1 base; unmatched bases: 10. Germline lookup yields CDR1 MNHNS and CDR2 SASEGT. The CDR3 has 17 amino acids. CDR3 DNA: TGTGCCAGCAGTGGCAAAGACAGGGTCTTAAGCAATCAGCCCCAGCATTTT. This encodes CASSGKDRVLSNQPQHF.

In its sample, this clonotype was seen a few times. V gene TRBV4-3 combines with J gene TRBJ1-5; 7 bases map to TRBD1. Germline loops: CDR1 LGHNA, CDR2 YSLEER. V lost 1 base, J lost 11 bases, and 8 bases stayed unmatched. This CDR3 has 14 amino acids. The CDR3 coding sequence is TGCGCCAGCAGCCAAGGGACAGGTTCATCGGCCCAGCATTTT. Translation gives CASSQGTGSSAQHF.

This clonotype came up a few times. This sequence joins TRBV27 and TRBJ1-2, with a weak D call TRBD1 (5 bases). V was pared by 2 bases and J by 2 bases, with 12 bases between. In germline, CDR1 is MNHEY, CDR2 SMNVEV (reference sequence). The CDR3 contains 15 residues. The CDR3 nucleotides are TGTGCCAGCAGTTTAACCGTCCAGGGCAACTATGGCTACACCTTC. This gives the protein CASSLTVQGNYGYTF.

This clonotype came up many times. The chain is built from TRBV6-2 or TRBV6-3 and TRBJ1-2; D possibly corresponds to TRBD1 (5 bases). The CDR3 extends over 14 amino acids. The V and J ends lost 7 bases and 8 bases respectively, with 20 bases between them. Germline CDR1 MNHEY, CDR2 SVGEGT. The CDR3 DNA is TGTGCCAGCAACCATGGAGGGACCAGTGGCGGCTACACCTTC. Translated, it gives CASNHGGTSGGYTF.

The rearrangement links TRBV10-3 to TRBJ2-3, with TRBD2 matching over 15 bases. CDR1 is ENHRY, CDR2 SYGVKD, per germline. The ends lost 10 bases at V and 1 base at J; junction bases unmatched: 6. The CDR3 length is 16 residues. The CDR3 DNA reads TGTGCCACAGGACTAGCGGGGGGGGTTGGCACAGATACGCAGTATTTT. Protein: CATGLAGGVGTDTQYF.

With regard to this clonotype: Relative to the germline gene, one junction end is altered; a read error may explain this. The chain employs TRBV12-3 or TRBV12-4 and TRBJ1-2; 7 bases are shared with TRBD1. This CDR3 region has 16 residues. As DNA, the CDR3 is TGTGCCAGCAGTTTCGGACCGCAGGGGGGGAGCTATGGCTACTCCTTC. Translated: CASSFGPQGGSYGYSF.

The CDR3 loop reads CASGGPDEQFF. CDR3 nucleotides: TGTGCCTCGGGGGGACCGGATGAGCAGTTCTTC. J is TRBJ2-1 and V is TRBV10-3, with 7 bases matching TRBD2. Trimming took 11 bases from V and 8 from J; bases not matched to a gene: 6. Looked up from germline, CDR1 is ENHRY and CDR2 is SYGVKD. The CDR3 covers 11 residues.